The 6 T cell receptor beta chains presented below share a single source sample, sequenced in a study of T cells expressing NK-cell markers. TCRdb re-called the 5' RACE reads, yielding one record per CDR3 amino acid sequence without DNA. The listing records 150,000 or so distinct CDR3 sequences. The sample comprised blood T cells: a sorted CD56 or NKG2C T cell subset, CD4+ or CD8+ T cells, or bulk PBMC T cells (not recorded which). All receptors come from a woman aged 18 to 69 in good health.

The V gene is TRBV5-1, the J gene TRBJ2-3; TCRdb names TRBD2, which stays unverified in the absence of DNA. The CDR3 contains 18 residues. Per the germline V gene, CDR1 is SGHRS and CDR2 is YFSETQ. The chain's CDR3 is CASSLGATSGGHTDTQYF.

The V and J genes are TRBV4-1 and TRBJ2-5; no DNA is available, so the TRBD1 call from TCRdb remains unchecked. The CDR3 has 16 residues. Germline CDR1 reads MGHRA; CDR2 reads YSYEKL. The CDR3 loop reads CASSQEFRGSRETQYF.

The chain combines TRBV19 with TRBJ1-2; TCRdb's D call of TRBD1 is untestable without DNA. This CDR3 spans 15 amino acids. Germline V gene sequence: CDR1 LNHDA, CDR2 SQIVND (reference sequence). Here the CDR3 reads CASSTRTGANYGYTF. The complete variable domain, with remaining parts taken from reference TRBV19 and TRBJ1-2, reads DGGITQSPKYLFRKEGQNVTLSCEQNLNHDAMYWYRQDPGQGLRLIYYSQIVNDFQKGDIAEGYSVSREKKESFPLTVTSAQKNPTAFYLCASSTRTGANYGYTFGSGTRLTVV.

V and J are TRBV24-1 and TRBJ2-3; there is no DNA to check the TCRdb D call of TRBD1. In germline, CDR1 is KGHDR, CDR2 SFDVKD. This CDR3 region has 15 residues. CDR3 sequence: CATSDRDRIPDTQYF.

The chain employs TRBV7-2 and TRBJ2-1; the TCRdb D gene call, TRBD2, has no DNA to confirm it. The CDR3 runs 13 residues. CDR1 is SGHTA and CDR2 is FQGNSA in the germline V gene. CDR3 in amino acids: CASSLELAGPQFF.

The CDR3 sequence is CASSRYRGRDEAFF. The chain carries TRBV16 and TRBJ1-1; TCRdb proposes TRBD1, but this gene call is untestable without DNA. CDR1 KGHSY and CDR2 FQNENV come from the germline V gene. CDR3 size: 14 residues.